The present T cell receptor (beta chain) was sequenced within a study of cytomegalovirus exposure and HLA in healthy donors. Study-level findings and limits: Researchers had no immune exposure information except CMV serostatus available. A later analysis revealed that TCR association rates differed between HLA loci, peaking at DRB1 and bottoming out at HLA-C. Later work found most CMV-associated TCR beta chains apparently HLA-restricted.

PCR involved 60 Vbeta and 13 Jbeta primers. In the source study's methods: The authors later counted about 80 million unique TCR beta chains, approximately 12 million of them shared. Sequencing was performed with immunoSEQ multiplex PCR; in TCRdb, only in-frame clones are kept and a portion is missing. Clone size and the V and J calls come from that table; the DNA yielded D and trimming. The data contain some 150,000 clones, 87% of them singletons. As regards this clone: Its antigen is undetermined.

This CDR3 is built from 15 residues. Germline trimming cut 4 bases from V and 4 bases from J; bases unmatched to any gene: 7. The germline V gene encodes CDR1 MRHNA and CDR2 SNTAGT. The sequence came from a woman aged 25 to 39 in good health and CMV-seronegative. The chain links TRBV6-4 to TRBJ2-3; 8 nucleotides match TRBD1. Sequencing was carried out using PBMCs. In DNA, the CDR3 is TGTGCCAGCAGTGGATCAGGGGGCGCGGCAGATACGCAGTATTTT. The encoded protein is CASSGSGGAADTQYF.